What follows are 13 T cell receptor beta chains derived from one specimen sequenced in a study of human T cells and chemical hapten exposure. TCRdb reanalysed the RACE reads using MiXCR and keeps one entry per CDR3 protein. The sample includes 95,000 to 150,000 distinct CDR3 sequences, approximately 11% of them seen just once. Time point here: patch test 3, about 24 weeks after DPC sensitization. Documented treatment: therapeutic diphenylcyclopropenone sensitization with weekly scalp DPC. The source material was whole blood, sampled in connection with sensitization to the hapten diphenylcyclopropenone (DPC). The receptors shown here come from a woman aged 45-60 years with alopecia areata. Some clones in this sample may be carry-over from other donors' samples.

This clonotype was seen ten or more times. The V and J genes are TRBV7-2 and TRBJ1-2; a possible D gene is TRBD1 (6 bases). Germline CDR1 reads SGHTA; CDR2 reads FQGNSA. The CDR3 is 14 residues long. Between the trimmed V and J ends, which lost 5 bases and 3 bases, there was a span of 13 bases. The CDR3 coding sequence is TGTGCCAGCAGCCCCACGGCAGGGGACTATGGCTACACCTTC. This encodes CASSPTAGDYGYTF.

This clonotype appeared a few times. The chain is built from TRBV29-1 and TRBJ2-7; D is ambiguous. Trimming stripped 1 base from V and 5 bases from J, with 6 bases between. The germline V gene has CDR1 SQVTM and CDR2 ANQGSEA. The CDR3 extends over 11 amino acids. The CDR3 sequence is CSVEVSDEQYF. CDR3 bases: TGCAGCGTTGAAGTTTCCGACGAGCAGTACTTC.

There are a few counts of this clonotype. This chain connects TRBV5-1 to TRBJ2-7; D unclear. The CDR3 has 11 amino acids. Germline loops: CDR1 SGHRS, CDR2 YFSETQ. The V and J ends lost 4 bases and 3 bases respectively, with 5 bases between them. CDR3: CASSEYYEQYF. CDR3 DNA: TGCGCCAGCAGCGAGTACTACGAGCAGTACTTC.

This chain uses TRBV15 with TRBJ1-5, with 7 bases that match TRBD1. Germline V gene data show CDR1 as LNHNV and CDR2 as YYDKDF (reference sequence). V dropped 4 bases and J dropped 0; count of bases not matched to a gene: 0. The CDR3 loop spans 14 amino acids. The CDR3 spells CATSNRGSNQPQHF. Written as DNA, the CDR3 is TGTGCCACCAGCAACAGGGGTAGCAATCAGCCCCAGCATTTT. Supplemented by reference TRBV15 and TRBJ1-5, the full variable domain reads DAMVIQNPRYQVTQFGKPVTLSCSQTLNHNVMYWYQQKSSQAPKLLFHYYDKDFNNEADTPDNFQSRRPNTSFCFLDIRSPGLGDTAMYLCATSNRGSNQPQHFGDGTRLSIL.

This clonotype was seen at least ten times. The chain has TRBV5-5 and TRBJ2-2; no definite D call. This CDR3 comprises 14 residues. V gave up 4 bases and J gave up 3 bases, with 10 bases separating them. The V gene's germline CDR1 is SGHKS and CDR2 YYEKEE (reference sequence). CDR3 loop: CASSLGIYTGELFF. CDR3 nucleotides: TGTGCCAGCAGCCTGGGCATTTACACCGGGGAGCTGTTTTTT.

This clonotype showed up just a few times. CDR3 in DNA: TGTGCCAGCAGTTCCCCGGCGAGGGGACAAAGGCATGAAAAACTGTTTTTT. Protein sequence: CASSSPARGQRHEKLFF. The chain has TRBV27 and TRBJ1-4; D possibly corresponds to TRBD1 (6 bases). This CDR3 is built from 17 residues. V was clipped by 4 bases and J by 6 bases, with 21 bases between them. Germline V gene sequence: CDR1 MNHEY, CDR2 SMNVEV (reference sequence).

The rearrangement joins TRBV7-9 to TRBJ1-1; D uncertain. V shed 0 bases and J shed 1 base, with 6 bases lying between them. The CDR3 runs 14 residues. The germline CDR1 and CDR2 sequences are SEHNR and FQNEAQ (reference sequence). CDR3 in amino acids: CASSLAPGNTEAFF. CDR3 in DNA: TGTGCCAGCAGCTTAGCTCCAGGGAACACTGAAGCTTTCTTT.

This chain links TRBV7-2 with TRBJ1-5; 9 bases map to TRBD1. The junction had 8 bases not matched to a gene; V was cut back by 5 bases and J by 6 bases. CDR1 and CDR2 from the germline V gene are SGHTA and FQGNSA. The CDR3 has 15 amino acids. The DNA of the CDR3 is TGTGCCAGCAGCCAAGGAGGGACAGGGCTTCAGCCCCAGCATTTT. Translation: CASSQGGTGLQPQHF.

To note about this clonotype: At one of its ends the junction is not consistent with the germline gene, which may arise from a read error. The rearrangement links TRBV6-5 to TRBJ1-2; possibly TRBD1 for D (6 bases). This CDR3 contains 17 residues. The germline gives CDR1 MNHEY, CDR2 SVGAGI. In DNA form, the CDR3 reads TGTGCCAGCAGTTACTCGAAGACAGGCCATACTAACGATGGCTACACCTTC. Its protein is CASSYSKTGHTNDGYTF.

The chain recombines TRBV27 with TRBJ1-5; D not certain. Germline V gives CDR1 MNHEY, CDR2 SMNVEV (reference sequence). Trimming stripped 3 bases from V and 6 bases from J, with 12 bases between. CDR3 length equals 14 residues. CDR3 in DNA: TGTGCCAGCAGTTTGTCCGAGGTCGGTCAGCCCCAGCATTTT. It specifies CASSLSEVGQPQHF.

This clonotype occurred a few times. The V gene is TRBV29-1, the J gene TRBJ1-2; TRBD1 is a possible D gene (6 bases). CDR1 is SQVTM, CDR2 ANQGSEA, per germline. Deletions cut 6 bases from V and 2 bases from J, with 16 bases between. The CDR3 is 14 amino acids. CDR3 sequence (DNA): TGCAGCGTAGTCGGCGGTGGACAGAACTATGGCTACACCTTC. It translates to CSVVGGGQNYGYTF.

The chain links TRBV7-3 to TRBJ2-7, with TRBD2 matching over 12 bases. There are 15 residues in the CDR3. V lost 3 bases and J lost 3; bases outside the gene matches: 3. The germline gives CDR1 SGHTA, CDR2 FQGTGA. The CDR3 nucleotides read TGTGCCAGCAGCTTTGGACTAGCGGGATTCTACGAGCAGTACTTC. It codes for CASSFGLAGFYEQYF.

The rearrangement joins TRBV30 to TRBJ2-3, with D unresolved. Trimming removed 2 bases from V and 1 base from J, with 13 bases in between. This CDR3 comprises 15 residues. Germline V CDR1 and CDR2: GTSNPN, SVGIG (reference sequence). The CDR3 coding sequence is TGTGCCTGGAGTCCCAAGATCAGTGGCACAGATACGCAGTATTTT. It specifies CAWSPKISGTDTQYF.